What follows are 32 T cell receptor beta chains derived from one specimen sequenced in a study of spatial heterogeneity in lung cancer. Via MiXCR, TCRdb re-called the 5' RACE reads, giving one row per CDR3 protein. The table includes about 48,000 distinct CDR3 sequences, around 5.2% detected once. The sample's time point: sample taken at primary tumor resection. The sequenced sample was PBMCs, obtained at surgery. These TCRs come from a male donor with early-stage non-small cell lung cancer.

The V and J genes are TRBV20-1 and TRBJ1-1, with 9 bases matching TRBD1. The germline gives CDR1 DFQATT, CDR2 SNEGSKA (reference sequence). The CDR3 sequence is 13 residues long. After removal of 3 bases from V and 4 bases from J, the junction contained 3 bases not matched to a gene. CDR3 in amino acids: CSASRQGGTEAFF. Written as DNA, the CDR3 is TGCAGTGCTAGCAGACAGGGGGGCACTGAAGCTTTCTTT.

This clonotype was counted at least ten times. The chain uses TRBV24-1 and TRBJ2-1; D is perhaps TRBD2 (6 bases). This CDR3 has 13 amino acids. Trimming stripped 4 bases from V and 10 bases from J, with 13 bases between. Germline values: CDR1 KGHDR, CDR2 SFDVKD. CDR3 sequence (DNA): TGTGCCACCAGTGACTGGGGAGGAGACGAGCAGTTCTTC. It translates to CATSDWGGDEQFF.

This clonotype was counted ten times or more. The chain is built from TRBV20-1 and TRBJ2-3, with 8 bases that match TRBD1. CDR1 DFQATT and CDR2 SNEGSKA come from the germline V gene (reference sequence). V was pared by 6 bases and J by 5 bases, with 7 bases of the junction left unmatched. The CDR3 covers 13 residues. The CDR3 is CSAGGGTGDTQYF. The CDR3 DNA reads TGCAGTGCCGGAGGGGGGACAGGAGATACGCAGTATTTT.

This clonotype was seen at least ten times. V is TRBV7-2 and J is TRBJ1-4; TRBD1 is a possible D gene (5 bases). The CDR3 sequence is 17 residues long. V was trimmed by 5 bases and J by 8 bases, leaving 24 bases between them. The V gene's germline CDR1 is SGHTA and CDR2 FQGNSA. The DNA of the CDR3 is TGTGCCAGCAGCCCTTACCCCGCGGGGCTGAGACGGGAAAAACTGTTTTTT. This encodes CASSPYPAGLRREKLFF.

This clonotype appeared many times. V usage is TRBV6-1 and J usage is TRBJ1-6, with 8 nucleotides matching TRBD1. The CDR3 extends over 15 amino acids. Germline CDR1 MNHNS, CDR2 SASEGT. Trimming at V came to 2 bases and at J to 8 bases, leaving 5 bases not matched to a gene. The CDR3 reads CASSEQGASDSPLHF. DNA for the CDR3: TGTGCCAGCAGTGAACAGGGGGCTAGCGATTCACCCCTCCACTTT.

In its sample, this clonotype was seen many times. The chain is built from TRBV4-3 and TRBJ2-2, with 7 bases matching TRBD1. Germline V gene data show CDR1 as LGHNA and CDR2 as YSLEER. The CDR3 is made up of 16 amino acids. The V segment lost 0 bases and the J segment 2 bases; nucleotides outside the gene matches: 3. CDR3 sequence (DNA): TGCGCCAGCAGCCAAGATCAGGGGGATAACACCGGGGAGCTGTTTTTT. It specifies CASSQDQGDNTGELFF.

The sample holds many counts of this clonotype. This chain joins TRBV5-1 and TRBJ2-5, with 8 bases aligning to TRBD2. CDR3 length equals 14 residues. The V gene's germline CDR1 is SGHRS and CDR2 YFSETQ. V lost 0 bases, J lost 7 bases, and 5 bases stayed unmatched. Written as DNA, the CDR3 is TGCGCCAGCAGCTTGGAGGGACTAGAAGGGACCCAGTACTTC. As protein: CASSLEGLEGTQYF.

Many counts were recorded for this clonotype. This rearrangement joins TRBV19 to TRBJ2-1; 9 bases are shared with TRBD2. CDR1 LNHDA and CDR2 SQIVND come from the germline V gene (reference sequence). Trimming at V came to 6 bases and at J to 0 bases, leaving 6 bases not matched to a gene. CDR3 length: 16 amino acids. The CDR3 here is CASSLLAGRSYNEQFF. The CDR3 DNA is TGTGCCAGTAGCTTACTAGCGGGTCGCTCCTACAATGAGCAGTTCTTC.

J is TRBJ1-3 and V is TRBV11-1; D not resolved. Germline CDR1 reads SGHAT; CDR2 reads FQDESV (reference sequence). V was shortened by 4 bases and J by 0 bases, with 10 bases between the two germline ends. This CDR3 spans 15 amino acids. The CDR3 DNA follows: TGTGCCAGCAGCTCCGGTAGGAACTCTGGAAACACCATATATTTT. This gives the protein CASSSGRNSGNTIYF.

This clonotype was counted at least ten times. The chain couples TRBV29-1 to TRBJ1-1; 7 bases are a match to TRBD1. V lost 5 bases to trimming and J lost 5 bases; unmatched junction nucleotides: 11. Germline V gives CDR1 SQVTM, CDR2 ANQGSEA. The CDR3 is 14 amino acids. CDR3 bases: TGCAGCGTTCAAGCAGGGGGATCTGGGACTGAAGCTTTCTTT. Protein sequence: CSVQAGGSGTEAFF.

In this sample, this clonotype turned up a few times. V usage is TRBV28 and J usage is TRBJ2-5, with D unresolved. V lost 3 bases and J lost 1, with 9 bases in between. CDR1 is MDHEN and CDR2 is SYDVKM in the germline V gene. CDR3 length equals 14 residues. The CDR3 sequence is CASSFEVLQETQYF. The DNA for the CDR3 is TGTGCCAGCAGTTTTGAGGTACTCCAAGAGACCCAGTACTTC.

In its sample, this clonotype was seen many times. The chain combines TRBV5-4 with TRBJ2-3; perhaps TRBD2 as D (5 bases). Germline V CDR1 and CDR2: SGHNT, YYREEE (reference sequence). V was cut by 3 bases and J by 0 bases, with 14 bases left in between. This CDR3 contains 16 residues. In DNA, the CDR3 is TGTGCCAGCAGCTCCGAGGGATTTTCTAGCACAGATACGCAGTATTTT. Protein product: CASSSEGFSSTDTQYF. The full variable domain, in which reference TRBV5-4 and TRBJ2-3 provide the parts outside the CDR3, is ETGVTQSPTHLIKTRGQQVTLRCSSQSGHNTVSWYQQALGQGPQFIFQYYREEENGRGNFPPRFSGLQFPNYSSELNVNALELDDSALYLCASSSEGFSSTDTQYFGPGTRLTVL.

This clonotype was counted ten times or more. This sequence joins TRBV27 and TRBJ2-4, with 9 bases identical to TRBD1. V was clipped by 5 bases and J by 6 bases; unmatched bases: 8. Per the germline V gene, CDR1 is MNHEY and CDR2 is SMNVEV (reference sequence). The CDR3 covers 15 residues. In DNA form, the CDR3 reads TGTGCCAGCAGTCTACAGGGGGCTATGAGAAACATTCAGTACTTC. Its translation: CASSLQGAMRNIQYF.

This clonotype was detected ten times or more. The V call is TRBV28, the J call TRBJ1-4; D is unclear. The V gene lost 4 bases and the J gene lost 8 bases, with 8 bases spanning the gap. The CDR3 is 12 amino acids. Germline-derived CDR1 and CDR2 are MDHEN and SYDVKM. In DNA, the CDR3 is TGTGCCAGCAGTTCTCGTACGGAAAAACTGTTTTTT. As protein: CASSSRTEKLFF. Combining the CDR3 with reference TRBV28 and TRBJ1-4 gives the whole variable domain DVKVTQSSRYLVKRTGEKVFLECVQDMDHENMFWYRQDPGLGLRLIYFSYDVKMKEKGDIPEGYSVSREKKERFSLILESASTNQTSMYLCASSSRTEKLFFGSGTQLSVL.

In its sample, this clonotype was seen a few times. The V and J genes are TRBV11-2 and TRBJ2-7; D gene ambiguous. This CDR3 comprises 10 residues. V lost 4 bases and J 2 bases, leaving 0 bases between the germline ends. Germline assignment: CDR1 SGHAT and CDR2 FQNNGV. CDR3 in DNA: TGTGCCAGCAGCTCCTACGAGCAGTACTTC. It specifies CASSSYEQYF.

There are many counts of this clonotype. The chain has TRBV7-8 and TRBJ2-7, with D possibly TRBD1 on 6 matching bases. The CDR3 runs 14 residues. V gave up 4 bases and J gave up 3 bases, with 13 bases separating them. Germline CDR1 is SGHVS and CDR2 is FQNEAQ. DNA for the CDR3: TGTGCCAGCAGCTACTACCGGGACAACTACGAGCAGTACTTC. Encoded protein: CASSYYRDNYEQYF.

This chain uses TRBV2 with TRBJ2-7; 9 nucleotides match TRBD1. The length of the CDR3 is 15 residues. V trimming: 3 bases; J trimming: 4 bases; junction bases outside the gene matches: 7. In germline, CDR1 is SNHLY, CDR2 FYNNEI. This CDR3 reads CASSELGQGRYEQYF. The CDR3 region has the DNA TGTGCCAGCAGTGAGCTAGGACAGGGGCGGTACGAGCAGTACTTC.

This clonotype was seen many times. The V gene is TRBV5-1, the J gene TRBJ2-5; D ambiguous. The CDR3 covers 15 residues. V was trimmed by 0 bases and J by 2 bases, leaving 11 bases between them. CDR1 SGHRS and CDR2 YFSETQ come from the germline V gene. Here the CDR3 reads CASSLEGGSQETQYF. The CDR3 DNA reads TGCGCCAGCAGCTTGGAGGGCGGCTCGCAAGAGACCCAGTACTTC.

This clonotype was observed many times. The chain combines TRBV12-3 or TRBV12-4 with TRBJ1-2; TRBD1 agrees at 7 bases. Germline trimming cut 2 bases from V and 3 bases from J; bases unmatched to any gene: 12. The CDR3 totals 17 residues. The CDR3 bases are TGTGCCAGCAGTTTACGGACAGGTTCTACGACTCACTATGGCTACACCTTC. Residues: CASSLRTGSTTHYGYTF.

Comment on this clonotype: This clone may be a read error of a much larger clone one base away. The chain has TRBV12-3 or TRBV12-4 and TRBJ1-5; no firm D call. There are 11 residues in the CDR3. Written as DNA, the CDR3 is TGTGCCAGCAGTCTGAATGAGCCCCAGCAATTT. This codes for CASSLNEPQQF.

This clonotype was found many times. The V and J genes are TRBV2 and TRBJ2-5; the match to TRBD1 covers 9 bases. The length of the CDR3 is 12 residues. Trimming cost V 6 bases and J 7 bases; bases outside gene matches: 3. CDR1 is SNHLY and CDR2 is FYNNEI in the germline V gene. The chain's CDR3 is CASSVTGGTQYF. The CDR3 DNA reads TGTGCCAGCAGCGTGACAGGGGGGACCCAGTACTTC.

This clonotype was seen many times. CDR3 protein: CSARISLAEETQYF. Here the CDR3 DNA reads TGCAGTGCTAGGATTAGCCTAGCGGAAGAGACCCAGTACTTC. J is TRBJ2-5 and V is TRBV20-1, with 7 nucleotides matching TRBD2. The ends lost 3 bases at V and 3 bases at J; junction bases unmatched: 7. CDR1 DFQATT and CDR2 SNEGSKA come from the germline V gene (reference sequence). The CDR3 totals 14 residues.

At least ten counts were recorded for this clonotype. V is TRBV4-3 and J is TRBJ2-3; tentative D call: TRBD1 (6 bases). This CDR3 comprises 12 residues. V lost 1 base and J lost 10, with 9 bases in between. CDR1 and CDR2 (germline): LGHNA, YSLEER. The CDR3 region has the DNA TGCGCCAGCAGCCAAGGCCAGGGGTCGCAGTATTTT. Encoded protein: CASSQGQGSQYF.

The sample holds many counts of this clonotype. The rearrangement joins TRBV6-1 to TRBJ1-2; D is unclear. Trimming left V 5 bases short and J 6 bases short, with 13 bases between. CDR1 MNHNS and CDR2 SASEGT come from the germline V gene. The CDR3 extends over 13 amino acids. In nucleotides, the CDR3 is TGTGCCAGCAGTACTCACTTACCCGATGGCTACACCTTC. It yields the protein CASSTHLPDGYTF.

At least ten counts were recorded for this clonotype. The chain is built from TRBV20-1 and TRBJ2-7; TRBD2 matches 14 bases. Germline CDR1 and CDR2: DFQATT and SNEGSKA (reference sequence). The CDR3 is 16 amino acids. V shed 3 bases, J shed 7 bases, and the junction held 11 bases outside the gene matches. The CDR3 sequence is CSASVGSGLAGEEQYF. CDR3 bases: TGCAGTGCTAGCGTCGGTTCGGGACTAGCGGGAGAAGAGCAGTACTTC.

The chain recombines TRBV7-2 with TRBJ2-1; possible D gene TRBD1, 6 bases. CDR1 SGHTA and CDR2 FQGNSA come from the germline V gene. The V and J ends lost 4 bases and 0 bases respectively, with 13 bases between them. The CDR3 has 16 residues. The CDR3 here is CASSYQAGVSYNEQFF. The CDR3, as DNA: TGTGCCAGCAGCTATCAAGCAGGGGTCTCCTACAATGAGCAGTTCTTC.

The chain's CDR3 is CASSEPGTGTGFEQYF. CDR3 DNA: TGTGCCAGCAGTGAACCGGGAACGGGGACAGGGTTCGAGCAGTACTTC. The V call is TRBV6-1, the J call TRBJ2-7; 9 bases are shared with TRBD1. Germline loops: CDR1 MNHNS, CDR2 SASEGT. The V and J ends lost 2 bases and 6 bases, in that order; junction bases with no gene match: 11. The CDR3 extends over 16 amino acids.

This clonotype was seen many times. The chain has TRBV7-2 and TRBJ2-7; D possibly matches TRBD1 or TRBD2 (5 bases each). This CDR3 region has 16 residues. V was trimmed by 1 base and J by 0 bases, leaving 13 bases between them. Germline V gene lookup returns CDR1 SGHTA and CDR2 FQGNSA. The CDR3 DNA reads TGTGCCAGCAGCTTAGACCCCCCGGGGACCTCCTACGAGCAGTACTTC. Translation gives CASSLDPPGTSYEQYF.

The sample holds many counts of this clonotype. The rearrangement uses TRBV10-3 and TRBJ1-2, with D unresolved. The V end lost 2 bases, the J end lost 0 bases, and 7 bases lay between the germline ends. The CDR3 length is 14 residues. Germline CDR1 and CDR2: ENHRY and SYGVKD. CDR3 sequence reads: CAISEGRTNYGYTF. In DNA form, the CDR3 reads TGTGCCATCAGTGAGGGGAGGACTAACTATGGCTACACCTTC.

This clonotype has ten or more counts. The chain links TRBV5-1 to TRBJ2-3, with D unresolved. CDR3 length: 15 amino acids. V was shortened by 4 bases and J by 0 bases, with 12 bases between the two germline ends. The V gene's germline CDR1 is SGHRS and CDR2 YFSETQ. DNA of the CDR3: TGCGCCAGCAGCGAAGGGTCTTCTAGCACAGATACGCAGTATTTT. Amino acid sequence: CASSEGSSSTDTQYF.

This clonotype was detected many times. The chain recombines TRBV12-3 or TRBV12-4 with TRBJ1-1; D perhaps matches TRBD1 (6 bases). The CDR3 runs to 14 residues. V was shortened by 8 bases and J by 4 bases, with 17 bases between the two germline ends. CDR3 region: CASSSMDSSTEAFF. The CDR3 coding sequence is TGTGCCAGCTCTTCCATGGACAGCTCCACTGAAGCTTTCTTT.

In this sample, this clonotype turned up many times. This chain links TRBV12-3 or TRBV12-4 with TRBJ2-5; D may be TRBD2 (5 bases). The V gene lost 2 bases and the J gene lost 4 bases, with 14 bases spanning the gap. The CDR3 totals 15 residues. The CDR3 spells CASSLSPDLGETQYF. The CDR3 DNA is TGTGCCAGCAGTTTATCTCCGGACTTAGGAGAGACCCAGTACTTC.